The clone carrying this T cell receptor (beta chain) was detected only once. Antigen: not known. Here immunoSEQ multiplex PCR was the method, and the copy in TCRdb shows in-frame clones only, minus some. The data contain 2,100,000 or so clones, nearly 97% of them seen just once; the ten biggest clones take up 0.1% to 0.15%. These data are taken from a study of shared clonotypes between healthy human individuals. Overall study results and limits: Clonotypes not shared had lower generation probabilities than those common to all four donors.

The TCR sequence derives from a man aged 18 to 29 in good health. The source material was naive CD4+ T cells sorted from blood. Subset reported: CD45RA+ positively selected.

The CDR3 protein is CASSSLAGGYGELFF. DNA for the CDR3: TGTGCCAGCAGTTCCTTAGCGGGAGGATACGGGGAGCTGTTTTTT. The chain is built from TRBV6-6 and TRBJ2-2, with 10 bases fitting TRBD2. The CDR3 covers 15 residues. V trimming: 4 bases; J trimming: 7 bases; junction bases outside the gene matches: 6. CDR1 and CDR2 (germline): MNHNY, SVGAGI (reference sequence).